Given below is one T cell receptor beta chain in context. This specimen comes from a study of blood T cell repertoires in COVID-19. Study information: Both acute and convalescent COVID-19 samples were obtained from the United States, Italy and Spain. Sources were T cells, B-cell-depleted T cells, or PBMCs; the material itself was cDNA or gDNA.

With 0 bases clipped from V and 6 bases from J, the junction kept 4 bases outside the gene matches. CDR1 SGDLS and CDR2 YYNGEE come from the germline V gene. This CDR3 is built from 15 residues. In the source study's methods: Cell counts per sample came from amplifying reference gene primers. Sequenced by immunoSEQ multiplex PCR; TCRdb stores in-frame clones only, minus some. V, J and clone size reflect that table, while D and trimming were determined from the DNA. This table has some 190,000 clones, 84% appearing once. The TCR sequence derives from a woman in her seventies with active or convalescent COVID-19. The material sequenced was peripheral blood. This chain joins TRBV9 and TRBJ2-1; 9 nucleotides agree with TRBD2. The CDR3 DNA reads TGTGCCAGCAGCGTAGGACTAGCGGATCTCAATGAGCAGTTCTTC. Translated: CASSVGLADLNEQFF.